These T cell receptor beta chains were read from a single sample in a study of shared clonotypes between healthy human individuals. TCRdb's copy holds only in-frame clones and misses some; the assay was immunoSEQ multiplex PCR. The sample holds some 1 million clones, approximately 76% seen once. The sample comprised memory CD4+ T cells sorted from blood. All receptors come from a man between 18 and 35 years old in good health. The CDR3 runs from the conserved cysteine through the conserved F or W. D genes are given only for firm matches. Clone size is stated in some rows and not others, as once, few, many or a class when expanded.

TGCGCCAGCAGCCAAGATATCCATGGCTACACCTTC,CASSQDIHGYTF,TRBJ1-2,TRBV4-3,once,.
TGTGCCAGCAGCTTATCCACTGGGGGGCACAATGAGCAGTTCTTC,CASSLSTGGHNEQFF,TRBJ2-1,TRBV11-3,once,.
TGTGCCATCAGTGAGTCTCCCGGGGTGGGCTACACCTTC,CAISESPGVGYTF,TRBJ1-2,TRBV10-3,.,.
TGCGCCAGCAACACTACGGGGGTGGAAAAACTGTTTTTT,CASNTTGVEKLFF,TRBJ1-4,TRBV5-1,once,.
TGTGCCAGCCGACAGGGCTTGTACTATGGCTACACCTTC,CASRQGLYYGYTF,TRBJ1-2,TRBV6-5,.,TRBD1
TGTGCCATCAGCCCAGACAGGGCTCCCACCGGGGAGCTGTTTTTT,CAISPDRAPTGELFF,TRBJ2-2,TRBV10-3,.,TRBD1
TGCAGCGTTGAATTCTCGATAGTCCCAGATACGCAGTATTTT,CSVEFSIVPDTQYF,TRBJ2-3,TRBV29-1,.,.
TGTGCCAGCAGCCCCCCCCCGCTAGCGGGAGAGTCAGATACGCAGTATTTT,CASSPPPLAGESDTQYF,TRBJ2-3,TRBV11-3,.,TRBD2
TGTGCCTGGAGTTTCCGGGACAGGGCCTATGGCTACACCTTC,CAWSFRDRAYGYTF,TRBJ1-2,TRBV30,.,TRBD1
TGTGCCATCACTGGGACGGGCTATGGCTACACCTTC,CAITGTGYGYTF,TRBJ1-2,TRBV10-3,.,.
TGCAGCGTTGAGTGGGGGGGGAACACTGAAGCTTTCTTT,CSVEWGGNTEAFF,TRBJ1-1,TRBV29-1,.,.
TGTGCCAGTAGTAGGGAGGGGGTCAGCAATCAGCCCCAGCATTTT,CASSREGVSNQPQHF,TRBJ1-5,TRBV19,few,.
TGTGCCAACCCTGGAGGGACAGGTCATTCCCGCGCGAGGGCTTTCTTT,CANPGGTGHSRARAFF,TRBJ1-1,TRBV21-1,.,.
TGCAGCGTTGGAGGAGGTGACAGGGAGGATGGCCACACCTTC,CSVGGGDREDGHTF,TRBJ1-2,TRBV29-1,.,TRBD1
TGTGCCAGCAGTGTCGAGACAGTCTTTGTATCTGGTGAAAAACTGTTTTTT,CASSVETVFVSGEKLFF,TRBJ1-4,TRBV2,many,.
TGTGCCAGCAGTCGACAGGCACAAGAGACCCAGTACTTC,CASSRQAQETQYF,TRBJ2-5,TRBV6-4,once,.
TGTGCCAGCAGTGGGACTAGTCGCGAGACCCAGTACTTC,CASSGTSRETQYF,TRBJ2-5,TRBV6-1,.,TRBD2
TGTGCCAGCAGTGAAATGGGGCTACAGGGTAAAGAGACCCAGTACTTC,CASSEMGLQGKETQYF,TRBJ2-5,TRBV6-1,.,.
TGTGCCAGCAGCCGGGACCTAGCGGGCCCCGGGTACGAGCAGTACTTC,CASSRDLAGPGYEQYF,TRBJ2-7,TRBV7-9,.,TRBD2
TGCGCCAGCAGCTTGGCCAGCCCGACGGAGACCCAGTACTTC,CASSLASPTETQYF,TRBJ2-5,TRBV5-1,.,.
TGTGCCAGCAGTACGGGACAGGGTAGGAACAATGAGCAGTTCTTC,CASSTGQGRNNEQFF,TRBJ2-1,TRBV5-8,.,TRBD1
TGCGCCAGCAGCCAAGAGTCCCAAAGATCCTACGAGCAGTACTTC,CASSQESQRSYEQYF,TRBJ2-7,TRBV4-1,.,.
TGTGCCAGCAGCTTAGAGGGACAGGGGTTGAAAGAGACCCAGTACTTC,CASSLEGQGLKETQYF,TRBJ2-5,TRBV7-2,.,TRBD1
TGCGCCAGCAGCACCCGACTGAACACCGGGGAGCTGTTTTTT,CASSTRLNTGELFF,TRBJ2-2,TRBV5-1,.,.
TGTGCCACCAGTGCGAGGGTACTCCCAGATACGCAGTATTTT,CATSARVLPDTQYF,TRBJ2-3,TRBV2,.,.
TGTGCCAGCAGTCCCCAGGGCGCGGCGGGTCAGCCCCAGCATTTT,CASSPQGAAGQPQHF,TRBJ1-5,TRBV6-4,.,.
TGTGCCAGCAGCCCACGGACAGGGATCGGAGATACGCAGTATTTT,CASSPRTGIGDTQYF,TRBJ2-3,TRBV11-3,.,TRBD1
TGTGCCAGCAGCCCGGGGACTAGCCCCCAGACCGAGCAGTACTTC,CASSPGTSPQTEQYF,TRBJ2-7,TRBV2,once,TRBD2
TGTGCCACCCGGTCCCTCACAGGGTTTATTACAGATACGCAGTATTTT,CATRSLTGFITDTQYF,TRBJ2-3,TRBV19,.,.
TGTGCCAGCAGCTTGGGCGGCGGGACCGCGTTCGGGGAGCTGTTTTTT,CASSLGGGTAFGELFF,TRBJ2-2,TRBV5-4,.,.
TGTGCCAGCAGCTTTTTAGGGGGGGCAACTAATGAAAAACTGTTTTTT,CASSFLGGATNEKLFF,TRBJ1-4,TRBV11-2,once,.
TGTGCCAGCAGCTTAGCGAGGATAACCAACACTGAAGCTTTCTTT,CASSLARITNTEAFF,TRBJ1-1,TRBV7-9,.,.
TGTGCCAGCTCACCAAGAGGTGACTATGGCTACACCTTC,CASSPRGDYGYTF,TRBJ1-2,TRBV18,.,.
TGTGCCTGGAGTACGCGAGGGGCAGATACGCAGTATTTT,CAWSTRGADTQYF,TRBJ2-3,TRBV30,.,.
TGTGCCAGCAGCTTCACAGGGGGCTTAGCGAATTCACCCCTCCACTTT,CASSFTGGLANSPLHF,TRBJ1-6,TRBV5-4,.,TRBD1
TGTGCCAGCAGTACCCTAGCGTTAAACACAGATACGCAGTATTTT,CASSTLALNTDTQYF,TRBJ2-3,TRBV6-5,.,.
TGTGCCAGCAGCTTGGCGGGTAGCCGGAAGGATACGCAGTATTTT,CASSLAGSRKDTQYF,TRBJ2-3,TRBV5-4,few,.
TGCAGCGTTGATGACAGGTCTGCAACTAATGAAAAACTGTTTTTT,CSVDDRSATNEKLFF,TRBJ1-4,TRBV29-1,.,.
TGTGCCAGCTCACCACAGGGGAACCAGCCCCAGCATTTT,CASSPQGNQPQHF,TRBJ1-5,TRBV18,.,.
TGTGCCAGCAGCCGCGGGGGATACGAGCAGTACTTC,CASSRGGYEQYF,TRBJ2-7,TRBV7-9,.,TRBD2
TGTGCCAGCAGTTTAGGGTTGAACACTGAAGCTTTCTTT,CASSLGLNTEAFF,TRBJ1-1,TRBV27,.,.
TGCGCCAGCAGCCGTCCTGGTGGGGGGGAGGGTCAGCCCCAGCATTTT,CASSRPGGGEGQPQHF,TRBJ1-5,TRBV4-1,once,.
TGTGCCAGCAGCCTCACCGGGGGGACAGATACGCAGTATTTT,CASSLTGGTDTQYF,TRBJ2-3,TRBV28,.,TRBD2
TGCGCCAGCAGCTTGGGCACAGCCTACTATGGCTACACCTTC,CASSLGTAYYGYTF,TRBJ1-2,TRBV5-1,.,.